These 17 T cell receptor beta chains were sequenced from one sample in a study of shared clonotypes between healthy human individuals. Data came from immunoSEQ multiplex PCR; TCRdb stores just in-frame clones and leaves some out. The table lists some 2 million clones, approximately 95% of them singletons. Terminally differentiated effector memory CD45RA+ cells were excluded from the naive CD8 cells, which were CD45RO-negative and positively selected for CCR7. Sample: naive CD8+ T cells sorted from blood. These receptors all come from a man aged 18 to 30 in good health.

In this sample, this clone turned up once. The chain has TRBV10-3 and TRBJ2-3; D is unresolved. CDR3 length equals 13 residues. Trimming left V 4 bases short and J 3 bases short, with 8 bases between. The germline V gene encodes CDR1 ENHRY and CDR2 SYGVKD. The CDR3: CAISGPRTDTQYF. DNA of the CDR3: TGTGCCATCAGTGGCCCGCGGACAGATACGCAGTATTTT.

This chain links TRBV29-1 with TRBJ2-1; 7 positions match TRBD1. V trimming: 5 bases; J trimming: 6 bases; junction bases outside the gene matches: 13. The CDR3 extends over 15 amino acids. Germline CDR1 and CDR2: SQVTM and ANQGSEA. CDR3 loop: CSVIYRGNRGNEQFF. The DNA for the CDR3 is TGCAGCGTTATCTACAGGGGTAATCGGGGCAATGAGCAGTTCTTC.

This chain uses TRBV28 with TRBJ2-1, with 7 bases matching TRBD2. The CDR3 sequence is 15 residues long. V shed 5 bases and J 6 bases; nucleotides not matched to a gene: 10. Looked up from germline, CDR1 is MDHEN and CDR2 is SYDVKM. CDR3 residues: CASSLGLGSRNEQFF. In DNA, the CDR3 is TGTGCCAGCAGTCTCGGACTAGGTAGTCGCAATGAGCAGTTCTTC.

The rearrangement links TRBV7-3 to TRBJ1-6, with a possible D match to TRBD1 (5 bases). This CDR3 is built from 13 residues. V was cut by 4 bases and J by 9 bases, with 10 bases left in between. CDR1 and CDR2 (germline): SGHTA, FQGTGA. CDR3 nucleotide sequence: TGTGCCAGCAGCTACGGGACTTTTTCACCCCTCCACTTT. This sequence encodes CASSYGTFSPLHF.

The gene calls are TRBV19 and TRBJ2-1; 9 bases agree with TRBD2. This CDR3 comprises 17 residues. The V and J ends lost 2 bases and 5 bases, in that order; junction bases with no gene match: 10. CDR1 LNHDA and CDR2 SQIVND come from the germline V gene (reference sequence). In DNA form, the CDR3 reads TGTGCCAGTAGTATAATAGGGCGGGAGGGCCTTAACAATGAGCAGTTCTTC. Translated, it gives CASSIIGREGLNNEQFF.

The CDR3 DNA follows: TGTGCCAGCAGCGTAGCTGAGGCCACCGGGGCCCAGTACTTC. Amino acids: CASSVAEATGAQYF. This rearrangement joins TRBV9 to TRBJ2-5; a weak D match, TRBD2 (5 bases). V lost 0 bases and J 9 bases, leaving 15 bases between the germline ends. This CDR3 has 14 amino acids. Germline CDR1 SGDLS, CDR2 YYNGEE.

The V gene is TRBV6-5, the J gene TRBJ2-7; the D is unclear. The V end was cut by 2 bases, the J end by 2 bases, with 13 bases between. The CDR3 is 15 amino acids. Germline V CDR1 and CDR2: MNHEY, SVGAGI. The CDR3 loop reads CASSYNPDGPYEQYF. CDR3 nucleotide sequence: TGTGCCAGCAGTTACAACCCCGACGGACCCTACGAGCAGTACTTC.

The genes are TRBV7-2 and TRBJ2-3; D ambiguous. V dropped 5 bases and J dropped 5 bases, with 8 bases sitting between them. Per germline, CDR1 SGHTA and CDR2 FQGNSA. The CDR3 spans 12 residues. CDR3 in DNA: TGTGCCAGCAGCCCAAGGGTAGATACGCAGTATTTT. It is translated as CASSPRVDTQYF.

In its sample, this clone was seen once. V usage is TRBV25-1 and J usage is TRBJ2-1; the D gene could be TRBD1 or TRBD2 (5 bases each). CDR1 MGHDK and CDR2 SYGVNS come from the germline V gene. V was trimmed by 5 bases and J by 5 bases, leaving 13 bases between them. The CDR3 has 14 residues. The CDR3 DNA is TGTGCCAGCAGTCCGGGGCCGGAAAACAATGAGCAGTTCTTC. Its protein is CASSPGPENNEQFF. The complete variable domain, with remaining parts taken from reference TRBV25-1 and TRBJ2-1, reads EADIYQTPRYLVIGTGKKITLECSQTMGHDKMYWYQQDPGMELHLIHYSYGVNSTEKGDLSSESTVSRIRTEHFPLTLESARPSHTSQYLCASSPGPENNEQFFGPGTRLTVL.

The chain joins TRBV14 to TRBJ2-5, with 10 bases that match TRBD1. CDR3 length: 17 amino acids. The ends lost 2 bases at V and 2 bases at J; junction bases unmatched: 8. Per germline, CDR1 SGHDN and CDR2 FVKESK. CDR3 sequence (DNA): TGTGCCAGCAGCCAATTAGGGACAGGGGACCTACAAGAGACCCAGTACTTC. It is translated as CASSQLGTGDLQETQYF.

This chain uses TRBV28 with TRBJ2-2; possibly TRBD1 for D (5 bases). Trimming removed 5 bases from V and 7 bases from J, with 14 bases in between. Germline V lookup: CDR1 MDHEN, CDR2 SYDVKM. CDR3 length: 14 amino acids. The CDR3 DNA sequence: TGTGCCAGCAGTATCGTCAGGGCTATCGGGGAGCTGTTTTTT. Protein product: CASSIVRAIGELFF.

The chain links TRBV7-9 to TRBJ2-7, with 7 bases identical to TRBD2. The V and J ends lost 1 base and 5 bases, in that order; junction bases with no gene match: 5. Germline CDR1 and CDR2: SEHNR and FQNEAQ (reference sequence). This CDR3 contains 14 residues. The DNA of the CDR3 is TGTGCCAGCAGCTTAGAGGGAGGGCCCGACGAGCAGTACTTC. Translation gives CASSLEGGPDEQYF. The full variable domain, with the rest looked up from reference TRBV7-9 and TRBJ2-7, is DTGVSQNPRHKITKRGQNVTFRCDPISEHNRLYWYRQTLGQGPEFLTYFQNEAQLEKSRLLSDRFSAERPKGSFSTLEIQRTEQGDSAMYLCASSLEGGPDEQYFGPGTRLTVT.

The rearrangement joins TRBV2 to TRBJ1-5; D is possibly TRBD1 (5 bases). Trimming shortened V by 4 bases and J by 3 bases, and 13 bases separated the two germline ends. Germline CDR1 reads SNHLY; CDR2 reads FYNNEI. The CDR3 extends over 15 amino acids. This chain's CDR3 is CASSAGAENNQPQHF. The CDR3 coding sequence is TGTGCCAGCAGTGCCGGGGCAGAAAACAATCAGCCCCAGCATTTT. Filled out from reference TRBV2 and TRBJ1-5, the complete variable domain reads EPEVTQTPSHQVTQMGQEVILRCVPISNHLYFYWYRQILGQKVEFLVSFYNNEISEKSEIFDDQFSVERPDGSNFTLKIRSTKLEDSAMYFCASSAGAENNQPQHFGDGTRLSIL.

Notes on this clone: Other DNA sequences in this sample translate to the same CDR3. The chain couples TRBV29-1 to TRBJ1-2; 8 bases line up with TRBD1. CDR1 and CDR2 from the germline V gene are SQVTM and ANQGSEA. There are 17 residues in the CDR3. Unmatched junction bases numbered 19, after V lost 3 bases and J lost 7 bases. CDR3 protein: CSVDTLSEMTGEGGYTF. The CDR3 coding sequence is TGCAGCGTTGACACTCTCTCGGAAATGACAGGGGAAGGTGGCTACACCTTC.

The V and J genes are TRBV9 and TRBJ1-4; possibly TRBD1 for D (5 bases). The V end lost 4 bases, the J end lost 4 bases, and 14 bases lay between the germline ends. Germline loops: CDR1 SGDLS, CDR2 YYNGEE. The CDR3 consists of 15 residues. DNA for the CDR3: TGTGCCAGCAGCCCCGAGGGACTACTTAATGAAAAACTGTTTTTT. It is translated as CASSPEGLLNEKLFF.

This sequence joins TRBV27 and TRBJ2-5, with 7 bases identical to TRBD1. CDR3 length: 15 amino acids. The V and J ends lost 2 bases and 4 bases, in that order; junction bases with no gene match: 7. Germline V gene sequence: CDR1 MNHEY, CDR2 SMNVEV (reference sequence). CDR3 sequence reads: CASSLGPGGAETQYF. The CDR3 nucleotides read TGTGCCAGCAGTTTAGGGCCAGGGGGAGCAGAGACCCAGTACTTC.

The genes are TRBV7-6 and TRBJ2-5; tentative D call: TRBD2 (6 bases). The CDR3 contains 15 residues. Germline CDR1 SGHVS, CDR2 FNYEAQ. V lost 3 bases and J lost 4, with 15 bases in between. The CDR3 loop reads CASSFEGDFGETQYF. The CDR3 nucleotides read TGTGCCAGCAGCTTTGAAGGGGACTTTGGAGAGACCCAGTACTTC. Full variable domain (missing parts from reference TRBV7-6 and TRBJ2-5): GAGVSQSPRYKVTKRGQDVALRCDPISGHVSLYWYRQALGQGPEFLTYFNYEAQQDKSGLPNDRFSAERPEGSISTLTIQRTEQRDSAMYRCASSFEGDFGETQYFGPGTRLLVL.